The text below deals with one T cell receptor beta chain. These data come from a study of cytomegalovirus exposure and HLA in healthy donors. With 60 Vbeta and 13 Jbeta primers, the PCR was carried out. Method: immunoSEQ multiplex PCR; TCRdb's copy keeps in-frame clones and lacks some. The table lists around 93,000 clones, 82% of them singletons. V was trimmed by 0 bases and J by 3 bases, leaving 6 bases between them. The CDR3 consists of 14 residues. Germline CDR1 and CDR2: SGHTS and YDEGEE. This clonotype was sampled from a young man in good health and CMV-seropositive. This sequence joins TRBV5-8 and TRBJ1-4; no firm D call. The sequenced sample was PBMCs. CDR3 loop: CASSLGQSNEKLFF. The CDR3 DNA reads TGTGCCAGCAGCTTGGGGCAGTCTAATGAAAAACTGTTTTTT. The full variable domain, in which reference TRBV5-8 and TRBJ1-4 provide the parts outside the CDR3, is EAGVTQSPTHLIKTRGQQATLRCSPISGHTSVYWYQQALGLGLQFLLWYDEGEERNRGNFPPRFSGRQFPNYSSELNVNALELEDSALYLCASSLGQSNEKLFFGSGTQLSVL.